The 17 T cell receptor beta chains in this list originate from one sample, sequenced in a study of post-analysis software for immune sequencing data. Their cognate antigens are unknown. General observations from the study: When patients were compared with controls, 4 or 5 TRBV segments were more frequent, TRBV5-6, TRBV5-1 and TRBV20-1 among them.

Built from TCR beta cDNA, the libraries had unique molecular identifiers in them. TCRdb processed the PCR reads anew with MiXCR; each CDR3 protein has one entry. The table has approximately 350,000 distinct CDR3 sequences, about a third seen once. The specimen sequenced was blood. The receptor set was obtained from a girl aged 5 to 17 with multiple sclerosis.

The chain links TRBV6-5 to TRBJ2-3; TRBD1 aligns across 7 bases. The CDR3 has 16 residues. Trimming cost V 5 bases and J 0 bases; bases outside gene matches: 8. Germline CDR1 is MNHEY and CDR2 is SVGAGI. The CDR3 is CASSDRDSSSTDTQYF. The CDR3 DNA reads TGTGCCAGCAGTGACCGGGACAGCTCTAGCACAGATACGCAGTATTTT.

Only one count was recorded for this clonotype. The chain couples TRBV12-3 or TRBV12-4 to TRBJ1-5; 9 bases are a match to TRBD1. This CDR3 spans 16 amino acids. The J segment lost 7 bases and the V segment lost 5 bases, leaving 12 bases of the junction unmatched. CDR3 in DNA: TGTGCCAGCAGTGAGGGACAGGGTTCCGGTAGGCAGCCCCAGCATTTT. Translated, it gives CASSEGQGSGRQPQHF.

This rearrangement joins TRBV6-1 to TRBJ1-5; weak D call: TRBD1 (5 bases). Germline values: CDR1 MNHNS, CDR2 SASEGT. The CDR3 has 19 residues. With 6 bases removed from V and 6 bases from J, the gap between germline ends came to 30 bases. The CDR3 sequence is CASRLRAGPGTVLSQPQHF. DNA of the CDR3: TGTGCCAGCAGGTTGCGGGCGGGGCCCGGGACGGTACTTTCTCAGCCCCAGCATTTT.

This clonotype was detected a few times. This chain uses TRBV4-1 with TRBJ2-7, with 7 bases matching TRBD1. Per the germline V gene, CDR1 is MGHRA and CDR2 is YSYEKL. The junction had 4 bases not matched to a gene; V was cut back by 1 base and J by 1 base. The CDR3 contains 15 residues. The DNA of the CDR3 is TGCGCCAGCAGCCAAGCGGTGGGACAGTCCTACGAGCAGTACTTC. Translated: CASSQAVGQSYEQYF.

A few counts support this clonotype. The rearrangement uses TRBV9 and TRBJ1-2; 7 bases are shared with TRBD1. This CDR3 comprises 14 residues. Germline V gene sequence: CDR1 SGDLS, CDR2 YYNGEE. V lost 3 bases and J lost 3; bases outside the gene matches: 5. The CDR3 DNA reads TGTGCCAGCAGCGGGACAGGTATCGACTATGGCTACACCTTC. Protein product: CASSGTGIDYGYTF. Supplemented by reference TRBV9 and TRBJ1-2, the full variable domain reads DSGVTQTPKHLITATGQRVTLRCSPRSGDLSVYWYQQSLDQGLQFLIQYYNGEERAKGNILERFSAQQFPDLHSELNLSSLELGDSALYFCASSGTGIDYGYTFGSGTRLTVV.

This clonotype was detected only a few times. The V and J genes are TRBV18 and TRBJ2-7; perhaps TRBD2 as D (6 bases). Germline V gene sequence: CDR1 KGHSH, CDR2 LQKENI. Between the trimmed V and J ends, which lost 3 bases and 2 bases, there was a span of 8 bases. CDR3 length equals 13 residues. The CDR3 reads CASSPREAYEQYF. Here the CDR3 DNA reads TGTGCCAGCTCACCTAGGGAGGCCTACGAGCAGTACTTC.

This sequence joins TRBV12-3 or TRBV12-4 and TRBJ1-2; TRBD1 aligns across 12 bases. Trimming at V came to 4 bases and at J to 6 bases, leaving 3 bases not matched to a gene. This CDR3 has 14 residues. The CDR3 protein is CASSSGQGANGYTF. The CDR3 DNA reads as TGTGCCAGCAGTTCGGGACAGGGGGCGAATGGCTACACCTTC.

This clonotype was seen a few times. The chain is built from TRBV4-3 and TRBJ2-7; tentative D call: TRBD1 (6 bases). With the DNA end fitting TRBJ2-5 better, the J assignment may be wrong. The V gene's germline CDR1 is LGHNA and CDR2 YSLEER. The CDR3 runs 14 residues. Here the CDR3 reads CASSPEGVRETQYF. DNA of the CDR3: TGCGCCAGCAGCCCAGAGGGGGTTCGGGAGACCCAGTACTTC.

V gene TRBV4-2 combines with J gene TRBJ2-3; D is tentatively TRBD1 or TRBD2 (5 bases each). The germline V gene has CDR1 LGHNA and CDR2 YNFKEQ. The ends were cut back, 1 base at V and 0 bases at J, with 14 bases in the middle. The length of the CDR3 is 17 residues. Here the CDR3 DNA reads TGTGCCAGCAGCCAAGGCGGGCAGGGTCGGAGCACAGATACGCAGTATTTT. This codes for CASSQGGQGRSTDTQYF.

This clonotype has just a few counts. The J gene is TRBJ2-3, the V gene TRBV5-6; TRBD1 agrees at 9 bases. With V trimmed by 4 bases and J by 4 bases, 10 bases remained unmatched. Germline CDR1 SGHDT, CDR2 YYEEEE. The CDR3 is 16 residues long. The CDR3 bases are TGTGCCAGCAGCCCCGGGACAGGGTTCACGGCAGATACGCAGTATTTT. Its protein product is CASSPGTGFTADTQYF.

In this sample, this clonotype turned up a few times. This chain uses TRBV7-9 with TRBJ1-6, with D hard to call. There are 14 residues in the CDR3. The germline gives CDR1 SEHNR, CDR2 FQNEAQ (reference sequence). V gave up 6 bases and J gave up 6 bases, with 12 bases separating them. The CDR3 reads CASRVDTLNSPLHF. CDR3 coding DNA: TGTGCCAGCAGGGTAGACACCCTTAATTCACCCCTCCACTTT.

This clonotype was counted ten times or more. A read error may account for a junction end that differs from germline. V usage is TRBV5-1 and J usage is TRBJ2-5; D may be TRBD1 (6 bases). Germline V lookup: CDR1 SGHRS, CDR2 YFSETQ. CDR3 length: 14 amino acids. In DNA, the CDR3 is TGTGCCAGCAGTTTGGGACACAATCAAGAGACCCAGTACTTC. Residues: CASSLGHNQETQYF.

This clonotype has at least ten counts. The rearrangement uses TRBV12-3 or TRBV12-4 and TRBJ2-1; a weak D match, TRBD1 (7 bases). V was cut by 5 bases and J by 2 bases, with 19 bases left in between. The CDR3 runs 17 residues. The CDR3, as DNA: TGTGCCAGCAGTCTCGGGCAGGGGGGTTTTACCTACAATGAGCAGTTCTTC. Translation: CASSLGQGGFTYNEQFF.

This clonotype occurred many times. The V and J genes are TRBV4-1 and TRBJ1-5; unclear D gene. This CDR3 is built from 14 residues. CDR1 MGHRA and CDR2 YSYEKL come from the germline V gene. Deletions cut 0 bases from V and 3 bases from J, with 6 bases between. The CDR3 DNA reads TGCGCCAGCAGCCAAGAATCAGTCAATCAGCCCCAGCATTTT. Its translation: CASSQESVNQPQHF.

Only a few counts were recorded for this clonotype. The V gene is TRBV10-3, the J gene TRBJ1-2; D is perhaps TRBD1 (5 bases). Germline loops: CDR1 ENHRY, CDR2 SYGVKD. The V end was cut by 3 bases, the J end by 3 bases, with 8 bases between. The CDR3 extends over 13 amino acids. CDR3 sequence reads: CAISDRGDYGYTF. CDR3 nucleotide sequence: TGTGCCATCAGTGATAGGGGTGACTATGGCTACACCTTC.

This clonotype was observed a few times. V and J are TRBV6-2 or TRBV6-3 and TRBJ2-1; D not certain. The CDR3 is 12 amino acids. V lost 6 bases to trimming and J lost 2 bases, with 5 bases between them. Germline CDR1 and CDR2: MNHEY and SVGEGT. The CDR3 reads CASSRTYNEQFF. CDR3 in DNA: TGTGCCAGCAGCCGCACCTACAATGAGCAGTTCTTC.

The V gene is TRBV7-9, the J gene TRBJ1-1, with a possible D match to TRBD1 (5 bases). This CDR3 region has 17 residues. Trimming removed 1 base at V and 0 bases at J, with 15 bases between. Germline values: CDR1 SEHNR, CDR2 FQNEAQ (reference sequence). CDR3 residues: CASSLGGGSLLNTEAFF. The CDR3 DNA reads as TGTGCCAGCAGCTTAGGCGGGGGGTCCCTTTTGAACACTGAAGCTTTCTTT.